These T cell receptor beta chains were read from a single sample in a study of cytomegalovirus exposure and HLA in healthy donors. Data came from immunoSEQ multiplex PCR; TCRdb stores just in-frame clones and leaves some out. The profile shows about 120,000 clones, approximately 76% of them singletons. The sequenced material came from PBMCs. These TCRs come from a man aged 60 to 69 in good health and CMV-seropositive. CDR3s leave out the opening cysteine and the closing phenylalanine or tryptophan. Each record gives: V gene, CDR3 protein.

v_gene: TRBV5-1; CDR3aa: ASSFPSRGESSYEQY
v_gene: TRBV5-1; CDR3aa: ASSPTTSYEQY
v_gene: TRBV29-1; CDR3aa: SAIGSRGYT
v_gene: TRBV10-1; CDR3aa: ASSENRGRHEQY
v_gene: TRBV11-2; CDR3aa: ASGRTGRRNTEAF
v_gene: TRBV5-1; CDR3aa: ASSPGRERALRDTQY
v_gene: TRBV6-1; CDR3aa: ASSEIGRGEQF
v_gene: TRBV19; CDR3aa: ASSRDRGSPGANVLT
v_gene: TRBV5-1; CDR3aa: ASSYQGGTLNTEAF
v_gene: TRBV5-4; CDR3aa: ASSLGAGANYGYT
v_gene: TRBV5-6; CDR3aa: ASSPGTGILFSGNTIY
v_gene: TRBV28; CDR3aa: ASSSGTLGNTIY
v_gene: TRBV28; CDR3aa: ASSLSSTGITPYEQY
v_gene: TRBV29-1; CDR3aa: SVVRQGQTEAF
v_gene: TRBV7-9; CDR3aa: ASSSRGSHNEQF
v_gene: TRBV11-1; CDR3aa: ASSLGGRAFQF
v_gene: TRBV29-1; CDR3aa: SAGGGKVYEQY
v_gene: TRBV18; CDR3aa: ASSPQGAYNEQF
v_gene: TRBV30; CDR3aa: AWSETGDEKLF